This section outlines one TCR beta chain sequence together with its context. Its recognized antigen is unknown. Per-base quality was not reported, and no clone a single base away is much larger than it. This entry belongs to a study of T cell changes during pregnancy in multiple sclerosis (dated by TCRdb to about 2019). With regard to the full study: The study looked at changes in the T cell repertoire across pregnancy in women with multiple sclerosis.

The CDR3 covers 15 residues, taking in both the cysteine and the phenylalanine. The kept DNA is CDR3 alone, 45 bases in frame from the first base. The germline V gene (reference sequence) sets CDR1 to MNHEY and CDR2 to SMNVEV. Deletion took 5 bases off V and 2 bases off J, with a span of 12 bases between the germline ends. Library generation was performed with the immunoSEQ multiplex PCR assay. The source is immuneACCESS, and TCRdb retained only in-frame sequences with V and J called. Part of the clones is not carried over; for the studies checked, unresolved V genes explain less than half of this, and the remainder is unexplained. Recorded for this sample are about 14,000 clones; around nine tenths of them occurred a single time. The ten largest clones represent roughly 8.2% of the sample.

The V and J genes are TRBV27 and TRBJ2-2; the D gene identity is not certain. The sequencing here drew on CD8+ T cells from peripheral blood mononuclear cells, taken in the first trimester of pregnancy. This sequence was found in a female donor with multiple sclerosis, enrolled in a pregnancy study. The CDR3 reads as follows: CASSPPRSNTGELFF. The nucleotide sequence reads as follows: TGTGCCAGCAGTCCCCCGAGGAGTAACACCGGGGAGCTGTTTTTT.